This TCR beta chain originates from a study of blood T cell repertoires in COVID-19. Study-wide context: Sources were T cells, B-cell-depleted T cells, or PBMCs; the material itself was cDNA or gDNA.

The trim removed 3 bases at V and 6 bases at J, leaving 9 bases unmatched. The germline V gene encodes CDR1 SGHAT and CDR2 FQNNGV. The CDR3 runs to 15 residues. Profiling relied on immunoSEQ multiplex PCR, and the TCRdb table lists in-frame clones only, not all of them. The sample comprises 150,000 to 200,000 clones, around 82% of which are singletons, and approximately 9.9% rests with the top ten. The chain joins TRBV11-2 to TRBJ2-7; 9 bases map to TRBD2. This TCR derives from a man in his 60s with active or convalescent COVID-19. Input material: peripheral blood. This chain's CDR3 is CASSLEGLASLEQYF. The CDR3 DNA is TGTGCCAGCAGCTTGGAGGGACTAGCATCTCTCGAGCAGTACTTC.